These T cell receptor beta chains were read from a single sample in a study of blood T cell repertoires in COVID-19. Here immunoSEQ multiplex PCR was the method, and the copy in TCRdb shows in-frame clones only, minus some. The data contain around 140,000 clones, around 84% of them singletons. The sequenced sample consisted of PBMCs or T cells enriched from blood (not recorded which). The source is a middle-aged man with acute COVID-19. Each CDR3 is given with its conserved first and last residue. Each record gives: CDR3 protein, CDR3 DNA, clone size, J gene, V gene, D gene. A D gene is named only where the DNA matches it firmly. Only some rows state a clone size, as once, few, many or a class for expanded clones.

CASSYSDLQDEQFF	TGTGCCAGCAGTTACAGTGACCTTCAGGATGAGCAGTTCTTC	-	TRBJ2-1	TRBV6-6	-
CASRVTGISNQPQHF	TGTGCCAGTAGGGTAACAGGGATCAGCAATCAGCCCCAGCATTTT	-	TRBJ1-5	TRBV19	-
CASSPSTGTGGFYGYTF	TGTGCCAGTAGCCCCTCCACCGGGACAGGGGGCTTCTATGGCTACACCTTC	-	TRBJ1-2	TRBV19	TRBD1
CASGWAGNGYTF	TGTGCCAGCGGCTGGGCAGGAAATGGCTACACCTTC	-	TRBJ1-2	TRBV6-5	-
CASSEPQRGADTQYF	TGCGCCAGCAGCGAACCCCAGCGGGGCGCAGATACGCAGTATTTT	-	TRBJ2-3	TRBV5-1	TRBD2
CASSFQNMNTEAFF	TGTGCCAGCAGCTTCCAAAACATGAACACTGAAGCTTTCTTT	once	TRBJ1-1	TRBV7-9	-
CSVEQQYYGYTF	TGCAGCGTTGAACAACAGTACTATGGCTACACCTTC	-	TRBJ1-2	TRBV29-1	-
CASSPLPGQDSPLHF	TGCGCCAGCAGCCCTTTACCGGGACAGGACTCACCCCTCCACTTT	-	TRBJ1-6	TRBV5-1	TRBD1
CASSSGQGYGDTQYF	TGCGCCAGCAGCAGCGGACAGGGGTACGGAGATACGCAGTATTTT	-	TRBJ2-3	TRBV5-1	TRBD1
CASMGSSYEQYF	TGTGCCAGCATGGGGAGCTCCTACGAGCAGTACTTC	few	TRBJ2-7	TRBV5-6	-
CASSPIRTSGSHEQYF	TGTGCCAGCAGTCCAATCCGGACTAGCGGGAGCCACGAGCAGTACTTC	-	TRBJ2-7	TRBV27	TRBD2
CATKPTSATNEQFF	TGCGCCACCAAACCCACCAGTGCAACCAATGAGCAGTTCTTC	-	TRBJ2-1	TRBV5-1	-
CASSDGQGETQYF	TGCGCCAGCAGTGATGGCCAGGGAGAGACCCAGTACTTC	-	TRBJ2-5	TRBV10-1	-
CASSPRLAGGGETQYF	TGTGCCAGCAGCCCGCGACTAGCGGGGGGCGGGGAGACCCAGTACTTC	-	TRBJ2-5	TRBV7-8	TRBD2
CASSQRTTGASTDTQYF	TGTGCCAGCAGTCAGCGGACTACCGGTGCTAGCACAGATACGCAGTATTTT	-	TRBJ2-3	TRBV27	-
CASRDSPGNYGYTF	TGTGCCAGCAGAGACTCTCCCGGGAACTATGGCTACACCTTC	-	TRBJ1-2	TRBV2	-
CASSLSGSGYNEQFF	TGTGCCAGCAGCTTGAGTGGTAGCGGCTACAATGAGCAGTTCTTC	-	TRBJ2-1	TRBV5-4	-
CASSPNRGLSEQYF	TGTGCCAGCAGTCCCAACAGGGGGCTCAGTGAGCAGTACTTC	-	TRBJ2-7	TRBV2	TRBD1
CASSRKWGQSHEQYF	TGTGCCAGCAGCCGGAAGTGGGGACAAAGTCACGAGCAGTACTTC	-	TRBJ2-7	TRBV6-5	-
CATSDPSDTQYF	TGTGCCACCAGTGATCCCTCGGATACGCAGTATTTT	-	TRBJ2-3	TRBV24-1	-
CASSQAITGHGYTF	TGTGCCAGCAGCCAAGCGATCACAGGGCATGGCTACACCTTC	-	TRBJ1-2	TRBV3-1/TRBV3-2	-
CASSLANSGGLTRGYTF	TGTGCCAGCAGCTTAGCAAACTCAGGGGGCCTGACTAGAGGCTACACCTTC	-	TRBJ1-2	TRBV11-2	TRBD1
CAIRKQGTSVNTGELFF	TGTGCCATCCGAAAGCAAGGGACTAGCGTAAACACCGGGGAGCTGTTTTTT	-	TRBJ2-2	TRBV2	TRBD2
CASRGTGPNYGYTF	TGCGCCAGCAGAGGGACAGGGCCTAACTATGGCTACACCTTC	-	TRBJ1-2	TRBV10-2	TRBD1
CASSLEEHVSGELFF	TGTGCCAGCAGCTTGGAAGAACACGTTTCCGGGGAGCTGTTTTTT	once	TRBJ2-2	TRBV5-6	-
CASSLNTVAGNTIYF	TGCGCCAGCAGCTTGAACACAGTCGCTGGAAACACCATATATTTT	-	TRBJ1-3	TRBV5-1	-
CASSEIGRGQPQHF	TGTGCCAGCAGTGAAATAGGAAGGGGTCAGCCCCAGCATTTT	-	TRBJ1-5	TRBV2	-
CASSTGTSGGADTQYF	TGCGCCAGCAGCACAGGGACTAGCGGGGGGGCGGATACGCAGTATTTT	-	TRBJ2-3	TRBV5-1	TRBD2
CASSFGTPRTGELFF	TGTGCCAGCAGCTTTGGGACTCCGCGAACCGGGGAGCTGTTTTTT	few	TRBJ2-2	TRBV7-3	-
CASSRTVPSGGFTDTQYF	TGTGCCAGCAGCAGGACAGTTCCTTCGGGGGGATTCACAGATACGCAGTATTTT	-	TRBJ2-3	TRBV7-6	-
CASSRGEEQYF	TGCGCCAGCAGTCGGGGGGAGGAGCAGTACTTC	-	TRBJ2-7	TRBV23-1	-
CAWRVVESSPLHF	TGTGCCTGGAGGGTGGTGGAGAGCTCACCCCTCCACTTT	-	TRBJ1-6	TRBV30	-
CAWSGGQPLGETQYF	TGTGCCTGGAGTGGCGGACAGCCTCTAGGAGAGACCCAGTACTTC	-	TRBJ2-5	TRBV30	-
CASTPLANYGYTF	TGCGCCAGCACCCCTTTAGCTAACTATGGCTACACCTTC	-	TRBJ1-2	TRBV23-1	-
CASSRQGILNSPLHF	TGTGCCAGCAGCAGACAGGGCATCCTTAATTCACCCCTCCACTTT	-	TRBJ1-6	TRBV9	TRBD1
CASSLGTGNSPLHF	TGTGCCAGCAGCTTAGGAACGGGTAATTCACCCCTCCACTTT	-	TRBJ1-6	TRBV7-2	-
CASSTGPGTPDNEKLFF	TGTGCCAGCTCTACAGGGCCGGGGACACCGGATAATGAAAAACTGTTTTTT	few	TRBJ1-4	TRBV18	-
CATSDRGTGTGELFF	TGTGCCACCAGTGACCGCGGGACAGGGACCGGGGAGCTGTTTTTT	-	TRBJ2-2	TRBV24-1	TRBD1
CASSPPLSYEQYF	TGTGCCAGCTCACCACCCCTCTCCTACGAGCAGTACTTC	-	TRBJ2-7	TRBV18	-
CASSLAAAGGPADTQYF	TGCGCCAGCAGCTTGGCGGCAGCGGGGGGGCCCGCAGATACGCAGTATTTT	-	TRBJ2-3	TRBV5-1	TRBD2
CASSPPRGVTEAFF	TGTGCCAGCAGTCCGCCTCGGGGGGTCACTGAAGCTTTCTTT	-	TRBJ1-1	TRBV6-5	-
CASLRAGVESPLHF	TGTGCCAGCCTTCGTGCGGGTGTCGAATCACCCCTCCACTTT	-	TRBJ1-6	TRBV28	-
CASSEYRGRTEAFF	TGTGCCAGCAGCGAATACAGGGGGCGTACTGAAGCTTTCTTT	-	TRBJ1-1	TRBV5-8	TRBD1
CASTYSGLAGDTQYF	TGTGCCAGCACCTACTCCGGGCTAGCGGGGGATACGCAGTATTTT	-	TRBJ2-3	TRBV7-2	TRBD2
CAWSGGWLGGNTIYF	TGTGCCTGGAGTGGAGGGTGGCTAGGGGGAAACACCATATATTTT	-	TRBJ1-3	TRBV30	-
CASSSKGEKLFF	TGTGCCAGCAGTTCCAAGGGGGAAAAACTGTTTTTT	once	TRBJ1-4	TRBV6-2/TRBV6-3	-
CASTPTSTVTKLFF	TGTGCCAGCACCCCCACTTCGACAGTGACAAAACTGTTTTTT	-	TRBJ1-4	TRBV28	-
CATSDSSGRALEQFF	TGTGCCACCAGTGATTCTAGCGGGAGGGCCCTTGAGCAGTTCTTC	-	TRBJ2-1	TRBV24-1	TRBD2
CASSSGLAGSSTDTQYF	TGTGCCAGCAGTTCGGGACTAGCGGGTTCTAGCACAGATACGCAGTATTTT	-	TRBJ2-3	TRBV6-2/TRBV6-3	TRBD2